The rows below give T cell receptor beta chains drawn from one sample of a study of blood T cell repertoires in COVID-19. Clones were read by immunoSEQ multiplex PCR, and TCRdb kept only the in-frame ones, dropping some. The sample lists fewer than 500,000 clones; 87% were seen once. Sequences were obtained from PBMCs or T cells enriched from blood (not recorded which). The receptors were gathered from a young man who had recovered from COVID-19. Each CDR3 is given with its conserved first and last residue. D genes are given only for firm matches. Only part of the rows carry a size: once, few, many, or a class if the clone is expanded.

>TRBV4-2|TRBD1|15|NA|TRBJ2-7
CASSQDGTVSYEQYF
TGTGCCAGCAGCCAAGATGGGACAGTGTCCTACGAGCAGTACTTC
>TRBV19|NA|14|NA|TRBJ1-2
CATASGSANYGYTF
TGTGCCACCGCATCAGGGTCAGCTAACTATGGCTACACCTTC
>TRBV10-3|NA|17|NA|TRBJ2-6
CAISEGGPTSGANVLTF
TGTGCCATCAGTGAGGGAGGCCCCACCTCTGGGGCCAACGTCCTGACTTTC
>TRBV9|TRBD1|13|NA|TRBJ1-1
CASNRDRGDEAFF
TGTGCCAGCAATCGGGACAGGGGAGATGAAGCTTTCTTT
>TRBV19|NA|14|NA|TRBJ1-6
CASSPGRGESPLHF
TGTGCCAGTAGTCCTGGCCGGGGTGAATCACCCCTCCACTTT
>TRBV6-2/TRBV6-3|NA|12|once|TRBJ2-7
CASSQGQREQYF
TGTGCCAGCAGTCAAGGACAGCGAGAGCAGTACTTC
>TRBV6-5|TRBD1|14|NA|TRBJ2-5
CASSYTGGQETQYF
TGTGCCAGCAGTTACACAGGGGGCCAAGAGACCCAGTACTTC
>TRBV5-1|TRBD1|14|NA|TRBJ2-7
CASSTTGNPYEQYF
TGCGCCAGCAGCACGACAGGGAACCCCTACGAGCAGTACTTC
>TRBV4-1|NA|16|NA|TRBJ1-6
CASSQDGRGGSSPLHF
TGCGCCAGCAGCCAAGATGGGAGGGGGGGCTCTTCACCCCTCCACTTT
>TRBV5-6|TRBD1|16|NA|TRBJ1-3
CASSNRGLNSGNTIYF
TGTGCCAGCAGCAACAGGGGATTAAACTCTGGAAACACCATATATTTT
>TRBV30|NA|12|NA|TRBJ1-4
CASRGSNEKLFF
TGTGCCTCCAGAGGGAGTAATGAAAAACTGTTTTTT
>TRBV6-5|NA|13|NA|TRBJ1-1
CASIGRASTEAFF
TGTGCCAGCATAGGCAGGGCAAGCACTGAAGCTTTCTTT
>TRBV4-3|TRBD1|16|NA|TRBJ1-1
CASSQDGPGGFTEAFF
TGCGCCAGCAGCCAAGATGGTCCAGGGGGCTTCACTGAAGCTTTCTTT
>TRBV19|TRBD2|15|NA|TRBJ2-2
CASGPGLGSSGELFF
TGTGCCAGTGGACCGGGACTAGGATCCTCCGGGGAGCTGTTTTTT
>TRBV7-6|TRBD1|14|NA|TRBJ1-1
CASSVTGTGLEAFF
TGTGCCAGCAGCGTAACCGGGACAGGGCTTGAAGCTTTCTTT
>TRBV5-4|TRBD2|15|NA|TRBJ2-7
CASSPTSSGGYEQYF
TGTGCCAGCAGCCCGACTTCTAGCGGGGGATACGAGCAGTACTTC
>TRBV10-3|NA|13|NA|TRBJ1-5
CAIRGDSNQPQHF
TGTGCCATCCGCGGGGATAGCAATCAGCCCCAGCATTTT
>TRBV6-5|NA|14|once|TRBJ2-3
CATGSGVRTDTQYF
TGTGCCACAGGATCCGGGGTCCGCACAGATACGCAGTATTTT
>TRBV7-2|NA|15|many|TRBJ2-2
CASSWDSTNTGELFF
TGTGCCAGCAGCTGGGACTCCACGAACACCGGGGAGCTGTTTTTT
>TRBV27|TRBD2|15|NA|TRBJ2-2
CASSPWLADTGELFF
TGTGCCAGCAGTCCCTGGCTAGCGGACACCGGGGAGCTGTTTTTT
>TRBV5-1|TRBD1|14|NA|TRBJ1-5
CASSAGQENQPQHF
TGCGCCAGCAGCGCGGGACAGGAGAATCAGCCCCAGCATTTT
>TRBV28|NA|13|NA|TRBJ1-2
CANYDRREGGYTF
TGTGCAAATTACGATAGGAGGGAGGGGGGCTACACCTTC
>TRBV7-2|NA|15|few|TRBJ1-5
CASSLGGVGNQPQHF
TGTGCCAGCAGCTTGGGGGGGGTGGGCAATCAGCCCCAGCATTTT
>TRBV7-9|NA|15|NA|TRBJ2-6
CASSHTSSGANVLTF
TGTGCCAGCAGCCATACTTCCTCTGGGGCCAACGTCCTGACTTTC
>TRBV27|TRBD1|16|NA|TRBJ1-6
CASSPFPGQGNSPLHF
TGTGCCAGCAGTCCCTTCCCTGGACAGGGGAATTCACCCCTCCACTTT
>TRBV9|TRBD2|17|NA|TRBJ2-1
CASSPPWGRAGYNEQFF
TGTGCCAGCAGCCCCCCTTGGGGGAGGGCGGGCTACAATGAGCAGTTCTTC
>TRBV20-1|TRBD2|15|once|TRBJ2-3
CSASRASGGADTQYF
TGCAGTGCTAGTAGGGCTAGCGGGGGGGCAGATACGCAGTATTTT
>TRBV11-2|NA|14|NA|TRBJ1-5
CASSPLGEDQPQHF
TGTGCCAGCAGCCCCCTAGGGGAGGATCAGCCCCAGCATTTT
>TRBV5-6|NA|16|NA|TRBJ2-4
CASSVRGYLAKNIQYF
TGTGCCAGCAGCGTTAGGGGGTACCTAGCCAAAAACATTCAGTACTTC
>TRBV3-1/TRBV3-2|NA|14|NA|TRBJ1-2
CASSRQGSKQGYTF
TGTGCCAGCAGCCGGCAGGGGTCTAAGCAAGGCTACACCTTC
>TRBV4-1|NA|14|NA|TRBJ2-1
CASSQEEGRVEQFF
TGCGCCAGCAGCCAAGAGGAGGGGCGCGTTGAGCAGTTCTTC
>TRBV7-2|TRBD2|15|NA|TRBJ2-7
CASSSSGLAGEEQYF
TGTGCCAGCAGCTCCTCGGGACTAGCGGGGGAGGAGCAGTACTTC
>TRBV18|NA|16|NA|TRBJ1-6
CASSLTGSPMNSPLHF
TGTGCCAGCTCCCTAACAGGGAGTCCGATGAATTCACCCCTCCACTTT
>TRBV4-1|NA|15|NA|TRBJ2-2
CASSRGEAYTGELFF
TGCGCCAGCAGCCGAGGAGAGGCGTACACCGGGGAGCTGTTTTTT
>TRBV4-2|TRBD2|19|NA|TRBJ2-3
CASSTRSLAGVPSTDTQYF
TGTGCCAGCAGCACAAGGTCCCTAGCGGGGGTTCCTAGCACAGATACGCAGTATTTT
>TRBV30|TRBD1|13|NA|TRBJ1-1
CAWEGQPNTEAFF
TGTGCCTGGGAGGGACAGCCGAACACTGAAGCTTTCTTT
>TRBV6-5|NA|16|NA|TRBJ1-2
CASSYSKWGEGYGYTF
TGTGCCAGCAGTTACTCGAAGTGGGGGGAAGGCTATGGCTACACCTTC
>TRBV6-1|NA|14|NA|TRBJ2-7
CASSEAGARGEQYF
TGTGCCAGCAGTGAAGCGGGGGCCAGGGGCGAGCAGTACTTC
>TRBV5-1|TRBD1|16|once|TRBJ1-4
CASSRTGGATNEKLFF
TGCGCCAGCAGCCGGACAGGGGGAGCAACTAATGAAAAACTGTTTTTT
>TRBV11-2|TRBD1|15|few|TRBJ1-1
CASSLGTGGNTEAFF
TGTGCCAGCAGCTTAGGGACAGGGGGGAACACTGAAGCTTTCTTT
>TRBV19|NA|12|few|TRBJ2-7
CASSQNSYEQYF
TGTGCCAGTTCCCAAAACTCCTACGAGCAGTACTTC
>TRBV19|TRBD1|15|NA|TRBJ1-5
CASRTGGTSNQPQHF
TGTGCCAGTAGGACAGGGGGCACGAGCAATCAGCCCCAGCATTTT
>TRBV9|TRBD2|15|once|TRBJ2-1
CASSVGSGGAGEQFF
TGTGCCAGCAGCGTAGGGAGCGGGGGGGCAGGGGAGCAGTTCTTC
>TRBV15|TRBD1|16|NA|TRBJ2-1
CATSSRTGGSYNEQFF
TGTGCCACCAGCAGCCGGACAGGGGGGTCCTACAATGAGCAGTTCTTC
>TRBV7-9|NA|16|once|TRBJ2-3
CASSPKGAGSTDTQYF
TGTGCCAGCAGCCCCAAAGGGGCGGGGTCGACAGATACGCAGTATTTT
>TRBV10-1|TRBD1|14|once|TRBJ2-2
CASNRDRASGELFF
TGCGCCAGCAACCGGGACAGGGCATCCGGGGAGCTGTTTTTT
>TRBV5-6|NA|13|few|TRBJ1-2
CASSLVQGAGYTF
TGTGCCAGCAGCTTGGTTCAGGGCGCTGGCTACACCTTC
>TRBV7-2|NA|15|NA|TRBJ1-5
CASSRVGVRNQPQHF
TGTGCCAGCAGCCGTGTCGGGGTACGCAATCAGCCCCAGCATTTT
>TRBV3-1/TRBV3-2|NA|13|NA|TRBJ1-1
CASSQGLVWAAFF
TGTGCCAGCAGCCAAGGTCTGGTTTGGGCAGCTTTCTTT
>TRBV30|TRBD1|12|NA|TRBJ2-7
CAWSPGQDKEYF
TGTGCCTGGAGTCCAGGACAGGATAAGGAGTACTTC
>TRBV7-9|TRBD1|13|few|TRBJ1-1
CASSFSGQGAAFF
TGTGCCAGCAGCTTTTCGGGACAGGGGGCTGCTTTCTTT
>TRBV11-2|TRBD1|15|NA|TRBJ1-1
CASSLATGGLTEAFF
TGTGCCAGCAGCCTAGCGACAGGGGGACTCACTGAAGCTTTCTTT